One and the same sample provided the 18 T cell receptor beta chains below, sequenced in a study of T cell responses to AZD1222 COVID-19 vaccine. The repertoire was sequenced with immunoSEQ multiplex PCR; TCRdb's copy has only in-frame clones and lacks some. This table has some 170,000 clones, roughly 91% appearing once. Specimen: peripheral blood, collected on day 0 of AZD1222 vaccination. The source of these receptors is an adult in good health.

The chain has TRBV5-4 and TRBJ2-1; 10 positions agree with TRBD1. J gave up 7 bases and V 4 bases, and 11 bases lay outside the gene matches. Germline-derived CDR1 and CDR2 are SGHNT and YYREEE (reference sequence). This CDR3 region has 16 residues. CDR3 loop: CASSIDRGLTGNEQFF. The DNA for the CDR3 is TGTGCCAGCAGCATAGACAGGGGGCTGACGGGAAATGAGCAGTTCTTC.

The CDR3 DNA reads as TGTGCCATCAGTGAGCGGGGGGGATGGGAAAAACTGTTTTTT. It yields the protein CAISERGGWEKLFF. The J gene is TRBJ1-4, the V gene TRBV10-3; possibly TRBD1 for D (5 bases). The CDR3 totals 14 residues. Germline CDR1 is ENHRY and CDR2 is SYGVKD. Trimming stripped 2 bases from V and 8 bases from J, with 12 bases between.

The chain recombines TRBV30 with TRBJ1-5; 8 nucleotides align to TRBD1. V was pared by 0 bases and J by 6 bases, with 10 bases of the junction left unmatched. Germline CDR1 is GTSNPN and CDR2 is SVGIG (reference sequence). This CDR3 is 16 amino acids long. The CDR3 nucleotides read TGTGCCTGGAGTGTAATGGGTGGCAGGGGGCTTCAGCCCCAGCATTTT. Its protein product is CAWSVMGGRGLQPQHF. Drawing the rest from reference TRBV30 and TRBJ1-5, the complete variable domain is SQTIHQWPATLVQPVGSPLSLECTVEGTSNPNLYWYRQAAGRGLQLLFYSVGIGQISSEVPQNLSASRPQDRQFILSSKKLLLSDSGFYLCAWSVMGGRGLQPQHFGDGTRLSIL.

This chain uses TRBV6-1 with TRBJ2-7; D not resolved. Trimming shortened V by 2 bases and J by 7 bases, and 9 bases separated the two germline ends. In germline, CDR1 is MNHNS, CDR2 SASEGT. The CDR3 is 12 amino acids. The CDR3 region is CASSENSREQYV. For the CDR3, the DNA is TGTGCCAGCAGTGAAAACAGCCGGGAGCAGTACGTC.

The chain employs TRBV4-2 and TRBJ1-5, with D unclear. With 0 bases removed from V and 2 bases from J, the gap between germline ends came to 8 bases. Germline V gene data show CDR1 as LGHNA and CDR2 as YNFKEQ. The CDR3 is 15 residues long. DNA for the CDR3: TGTGCCAGCAGCCAAGAAGCAGTGGGCAATCAGCCCCAGCATTTT. Its translation is CASSQEAVGNQPQHF.

The chain couples TRBV4-1 to TRBJ1-2; no definite D call. Germline loops: CDR1 MGHRA, CDR2 YSYEKL. Deletions cut 0 bases from V and 3 bases from J, with 14 bases between. The CDR3 extends over 16 amino acids. The CDR3 bases are TGCGCCAGCAGCCAAGATCAGAGCAGACTACACTATGGCTACACCTTC. It is translated as CASSQDQSRLHYGYTF.

V gene TRBV9 combines with J gene TRBJ1-1; TRBD1 might be the D (6 bases). V lost 2 bases, J lost 5 bases, and 13 bases lay in between. The CDR3 consists of 14 residues. CDR1 is SGDLS, CDR2 YYNGEE, per germline. The CDR3 loop is CASSVEGGWTEAFF. CDR3 DNA sequence: TGTGCCAGCAGCGTTGAAGGGGGTTGGACTGAAGCTTTCTTT.

V is TRBV18 and J is TRBJ2-5, with 13 bases matching TRBD2. The CDR3 runs 16 residues. CDR1 KGHSH and CDR2 LQKENI come from the germline V gene. V trimming: 3 bases; J trimming: 3 bases; junction bases outside the gene matches: 4. CDR3 amino acids: CASSPTLAGGEETQYF. CDR3 bases: TGTGCCAGCTCACCGACACTAGCGGGAGGGGAAGAGACCCAGTACTTC.

This clone was found a few times. V is TRBV4-1 and J is TRBJ2-1; D is undetermined. V was pared by 2 bases and J by 3 bases, with 2 bases between. Per the germline V gene, CDR1 is MGHRA and CDR2 is YSYEKL. This CDR3 contains 12 residues. The CDR3 bases are TGCGCCAGCAGCCAAAACTACAATGAGCAGTTCTTC. Translation gives CASSQNYNEQFF.

As DNA, the CDR3 is TGTGCCAGCAAAACCGGGACGGCCATCCTAACCTTC. Protein: CASKTGTAILTF. The chain employs TRBV6-5 and TRBJ1-2, with TRBD1 as a possible D gene (5 bases). This CDR3 has 12 residues. Trimming removed 7 bases from V and 14 bases from J, with 20 bases in between. Per germline, CDR1 MNHEY and CDR2 SVGAGI.

The chain uses TRBV15 and TRBJ2-2; D is perhaps TRBD2 (5 bases). The CDR3 consists of 14 residues. Germline CDR1 and CDR2: LNHNV and YYDKDF (reference sequence). V was shortened by 6 bases and J by 2 bases, with 10 bases between the two germline ends. CDR3 coding DNA: TGTGCCACCAGACTAGGGAAAAACACCGGGGAGCTGTTTTTT. This sequence encodes CATRLGKNTGELFF. Full variable domain (rest looked up from reference TRBV15 and TRBJ2-2): DAMVIQNPRYQVTQFGKPVTLSCSQTLNHNVMYWYQQKSSQAPKLLFHYYDKDFNNEADTPDNFQSRRPNTSFCFLDIRSPGLGDTAMYLCATRLGKNTGELFFGEGSRLTVL.

This chain joins TRBV10-1 and TRBJ1-2; D not certain. Germline loops: CDR1 WNHNN, CDR2 SYGVQD (reference sequence). V lost 5 bases and J 0 bases, leaving 10 bases between the germline ends. This CDR3 has 14 amino acids. In DNA, the CDR3 is TGCGCCAGCAGTCACGAGCCGACTAACTATGGCTACACCTTC. Amino acids: CASSHEPTNYGYTF.

This clone was detected only once. This CDR3 is CATSDSRGEQFF. In DNA form, the CDR3 reads TGTGCCACCAGTGATTCTCGGGGTGAGCAGTTCTTC. The chain is built from TRBV24-1 and TRBJ2-1; weak D call: TRBD2 (5 bases). From germline, CDR1 is KGHDR and CDR2 SFDVKD. The CDR3 totals 12 residues. V was clipped by 2 bases and J by 9 bases, with 7 bases between them.

Only a few counts were recorded for this clone. This chain connects TRBV3-1 (or the pseudogene TRBV3-2) to TRBJ2-5, with D perhaps TRBD2 (6 bases). The CDR3 loop spans 15 amino acids. Germline CDR1 LGHDT, CDR2 YNNKEL (reference sequence). V lost 6 bases to trimming and J lost 1 base, with 15 bases between them. CDR3 DNA: TGTGCCAGCAGTCAACAAGGACTATCCCAAGAGACCCAGTACTTC. Residues: CASSQQGLSQETQYF.

This chain connects TRBV18 to TRBJ1-3, with D hard to call. The germline V gene has CDR1 KGHSH and CDR2 LQKENI. V gave up 3 bases and J gave up 4 bases, with 13 bases separating them. CDR3 length: 15 residues. The CDR3 nucleotides are TGTGCCAGCTCACCCATACCATCTCTGGGAAACACCATATATTTT. As protein: CASSPIPSLGNTIYF.

The rearrangement joins TRBV19 to TRBJ1-3; D might be TRBD1 (6 bases). The CDR3 is 16 amino acids. Germline V CDR1 and CDR2: LNHDA, SQIVND (reference sequence). Trimming took off 1 base at V and 0 bases at J, with 10 bases between the two ends. Here the CDR3 reads CASSIVTGSSGNTIYF. CDR3 coding DNA: TGTGCCAGTAGTATAGTGACAGGATCCTCTGGAAACACCATATATTTT.

The chain combines TRBV19 with TRBJ1-5, with a tentative D call TRBD1 (6 bases). V lost 7 bases and J lost 1, with 11 bases in between. Germline-derived CDR1 and CDR2 are LNHDA and SQIVND (reference sequence). The CDR3 spans 14 residues. As DNA, the CDR3 is TGTGCCAGTAAATACAGGGTAAGCAATCAGCCCCAGCATTTT. It translates to CASKYRVSNQPQHF.

The chain recombines TRBV6-1 with TRBJ2-3; D unclear. Germline CDR1 MNHNS, CDR2 SASEGT. Trimming removed 1 base at V and 0 bases at J, with 8 bases between. The CDR3 is made up of 15 amino acids. DNA for the CDR3: TGTGCCAGCAGTGAAGTGGCTACTAGCACAGATACGCAGTATTTT. Translated: CASSEVATSTDTQYF.